Shown below are 26 T cell receptor beta chains from a single sample sequenced in a study of blood T cell repertoires in COVID-19. The data were produced by immunoSEQ multiplex PCR, yet TCRdb's version contains in-frame clones alone and is incomplete. The table records tens of thousands of clones, 70% to 90% of them present only once. Sequencing was performed on peripheral blood. These receptors originate from a man aged 45-60 years with active COVID-19.

This clone has only one observation. This chain uses TRBV7-2 with TRBJ1-1; D perhaps matches TRBD1 (6 bases). There are 17 residues in the CDR3. Germline-derived CDR1 and CDR2 are SGHTA and FQGNSA. Between the trimmed V and J ends, which lost 1 base and 4 bases, there was a span of 19 bases. The CDR3 DNA follows: TGTGCCAGCAGCTTAGAGGTTTTGGGGGCGCGAAGCACTGAAGCTTTCTTT. Translated: CASSLEVLGARSTEAFF.

The rearrangement joins TRBV5-6 to TRBJ1-1; 9 positions match TRBD1. Trimming removed 0 bases from V and 1 base from J; junction bases left unmatched: 7. This CDR3 region has 17 residues. Germline-derived CDR1 and CDR2 are SGHDT and YYEEEE. DNA of the CDR3: TGTGCCAGCAGCTTGGGGGGCGGGACAGGGCGGAACACTGAAGCTTTCTTT. It specifies CASSLGGGTGRNTEAFF.

CDR3 sequence reads: CASGLVIGQGITGYTF. The CDR3 DNA reads as TGTGCTAGTGGTTTGGTGATCGGACAGGGTATTACTGGCTACACCTTC. The V and J genes are TRBV12-5 and TRBJ1-2, with TRBD1 identical over 8 bases. V gave up 0 bases and J gave up 7 bases; unmatched junction bases: 10. Germline loops: CDR1 LGHNT, CDR2 FRNRAP. The CDR3 has 16 amino acids.

The count of this clone is one. The rearrangement joins TRBV6-6 to TRBJ2-7; the match to TRBD1 covers 9 bases. The germline CDR1 and CDR2 sequences are MNHNY and SVGAGI (reference sequence). This CDR3 spans 14 amino acids. J was trimmed by 4 bases and V by 7 bases; bases with no gene match: 8. The CDR3 DNA is TGTGCCAGCACAACAGGGGGCGAGAGTTACGAGCAGTACTTC. This codes for CASTTGGESYEQYF.

J is TRBJ2-7 and V is TRBV2; TRBD2 matches at 11 bases. Germline loops: CDR1 SNHLY, CDR2 FYNNEI. The junction had 6 bases not matched to a gene; V was cut back by 1 base and J by 7 bases. This CDR3 has 15 amino acids. CDR3 in DNA: TGTGCCAGCAGTGAAGGGACTAGCGGGCTGGGGGAGCAGTACTTC. Translating it yields CASSEGTSGLGEQYF.

The chain couples TRBV9 to TRBJ2-1; D possibly corresponds to TRBD2 (7 bases). V was clipped by 0 bases and J by 5 bases, with 12 bases between them. This CDR3 is 15 amino acids long. Germline CDR1 SGDLS, CDR2 YYNGEE. The DNA of the CDR3 is TGTGCCAGCAGCGTAGGGGGCGGGGGCCACAATGAGCAGTTCTTC. Amino acids: CASSVGGGGHNEQFF.

The chain recombines TRBV7-9 with TRBJ1-6, with 10 bases aligning to TRBD1. V was pared by 5 bases and J by 10 bases, with 11 bases of the junction left unmatched. CDR3 size: 16 residues. Per germline, CDR1 SEHNR and CDR2 FQNEAQ (reference sequence). The CDR3 region is CASSRQGAVAQSPLHF. In DNA, the CDR3 is TGTGCCAGCAGCCGACAGGGGGCCGTAGCGCAGTCACCCCTCCACTTT.

The V gene is TRBV4-3, the J gene TRBJ2-2, with 9 positions matching TRBD1. Germline CDR1 LGHNA, CDR2 YSLEER. The CDR3 contains 14 residues. The V segment lost 2 bases and the J segment 9 bases; nucleotides outside the gene matches: 4. In nucleotides, the CDR3 is TGCGCCAGCAGCCAACGGACAGGGGACAGGGAGCTGTTTTTT. Translated: CASSQRTGDRELFF.

The chain combines TRBV27 with TRBJ2-5, with 7 positions matching TRBD1. The J segment lost 4 bases and the V segment lost 4 bases, leaving 15 bases of the junction unmatched. Looked up from germline, CDR1 is MNHEY and CDR2 is SMNVEV (reference sequence). This CDR3 comprises 17 residues. CDR3 in amino acids: CASSSSGQPYFRETQYF. In DNA form, the CDR3 reads TGTGCCAGCAGTTCGTCGGGACAGCCATACTTTAGAGAGACCCAGTACTTC.

The gene calls are TRBV3-1 (or the pseudogene TRBV3-2) and TRBJ2-3; weak D call: TRBD1 (5 bases). This CDR3 is built from 15 residues. Germline CDR1 reads LGHDT; CDR2 reads YNNKEL (reference sequence). Deletions cut 3 bases from V and 0 bases from J, with 10 bases between. The CDR3 nucleotides are TGTGCCAGCAGCCAGGTAGGGGCTAGCACAGATACGCAGTATTTT. Translated, it gives CASSQVGASTDTQYF.

V is TRBV2 and J is TRBJ1-2; the D is unclear. Germline V lookup: CDR1 SNHLY, CDR2 FYNNEI. This CDR3 comprises 14 residues. V lost 4 bases and J 4 bases, leaving 13 bases between the germline ends. CDR3 region: CASSATVSAYGYTF. The DNA for the CDR3 is TGTGCCAGCAGTGCCACAGTCTCGGCCTATGGCTACACCTTC.

The chain couples TRBV11-1 to TRBJ2-3; 7 bases fit TRBD1. J gave up 1 base and V 5 bases, and 6 bases lay outside the gene matches. This CDR3 is built from 15 residues. Germline assignment: CDR1 SGHAT and CDR2 FQDESV (reference sequence). The CDR3 bases are TGTGCCAGCAGCAGGGGCACAGGGGGCACAGATACGCAGTATTTT. Residues: CASSRGTGGTDTQYF.

The chain recombines TRBV2 with TRBJ1-5, with TRBD1 matching 12 bases. From germline, CDR1 is SNHLY and CDR2 FYNNEI. The CDR3 spans 15 residues. The trim removed 6 bases at V and 7 bases at J, leaving 7 bases unmatched. The CDR3 region has the DNA TGTGCCAGCAGCCCCGGGACAGGGGGCGAGCAGCCCCAGCATTTT. Translation: CASSPGTGGEQPQHF.

As DNA, the CDR3 is TGTGCCAGCAGCTTAATACCGGGGGATGGCTACACCTTC. The encoded protein is CASSLIPGDGYTF. The chain carries TRBV7-3 and TRBJ1-2, with D maybe TRBD1 (5 bases). Germline CDR1 reads SGHTA; CDR2 reads FQGTGA. The CDR3 totals 13 residues. V was clipped by 1 base and J by 6 bases, with 9 bases between them. The whole variable domain, filled in from reference TRBV7-3 and TRBJ1-2, reads GAGVSQTPSNKVTEKGKYVELRCDPISGHTALYWYRQSLGQGPEFLIYFQGTGAADDSGLPNDRFFAVRPEGSVSTLKIQRTERGDSAVYLCASSLIPGDGYTFGSGTRLTVV.

The chain uses TRBV6-5 and TRBJ2-1, with 7 bases aligning to TRBD1. Germline assignment: CDR1 MNHEY and CDR2 SVGAGI. There are 15 residues in the CDR3. V gave up 6 bases and J gave up 1 base; unmatched junction bases: 6. The chain's CDR3 is CASRDRQGSYNEQFF. CDR3 coding DNA: TGTGCCAGCAGAGACAGACAGGGATCCTACAATGAGCAGTTCTTC.

V is TRBV5-4 and J is TRBJ2-1; D gene uncertain. CDR1 is SGHNT, CDR2 YYREEE, per germline (reference sequence). This CDR3 has 13 amino acids. V was trimmed by 0 bases and J by 5 bases, leaving 6 bases between them. Here the CDR3 reads CASSLGANNEQFF. The CDR3 DNA is TGTGCCAGCAGCTTGGGGGCCAACAATGAGCAGTTCTTC.

This chain links TRBV18 with TRBJ1-2; the match to TRBD1 covers 11 bases. This CDR3 region has 17 residues. V lost 1 base and J lost 0; bases outside the gene matches: 4. Germline lookup yields CDR1 KGHSH and CDR2 LQKENI. The CDR3 protein is CASSPRTGGPSNYGYTF. The CDR3, as DNA: TGTGCCAGCTCACCACGGACAGGGGGCCCCTCTAACTATGGCTACACCTTC. Variable domain in full (rest from reference TRBV18 and TRBJ1-2): NAGVMQNPRHLVRRRGQEARLRCSPMKGHSHVYWYRQLPEEGLKFMVYLQKENIIDESGMPKERFSAEFPKEGPSILRIQQVVRGDSAAYFCASSPRTGGPSNYGYTFGSGTRLTVV.

V gene TRBV6-2 or TRBV6-3 combines with J gene TRBJ2-3, with a possible D match to TRBD2 (6 bases). This CDR3 comprises 18 residues. CDR1 MNHEY and CDR2 SVGEGT come from the germline V gene. Trimming took 5 bases from V and 4 from J, leaving 25 bases between them. CDR3 bases: TGTGCCAGCAGTATACGGAAGGGCGGGGTAAGGGGCTCAGATACGCAGTATTTT. Its protein is CASSIRKGGVRGSDTQYF.

Only a few counts were recorded for this clone. The chain links TRBV7-2 to TRBJ2-7; no clear D gene. The V and J ends lost 5 bases and 4 bases respectively, with 6 bases between them. In germline, CDR1 is SGHTA, CDR2 FQGNSA. The CDR3 loop spans 11 amino acids. In DNA form, the CDR3 reads TGTGCCAGCAGCGAGAAGTACGAGCAGTACTTC. Its protein product is CASSEKYEQYF.

This chain links TRBV3-1 (or the pseudogene TRBV3-2) with TRBJ2-5, with D perhaps TRBD2 (5 bases). Trimming left V 0 bases short and J 5 bases short, with 16 bases between. The CDR3 consists of 16 residues. Germline V CDR1 and CDR2: LGHDT, YNNKEL (reference sequence). The CDR3 here is CASSQDNIPPGETQYF. CDR3 DNA sequence: TGTGCCAGCAGCCAAGATAATATCCCGCCGGGGGAGACCCAGTACTTC.

CDR3 in DNA: TGTGCCAGCAGCCAGGGACAGAATTCACCCCTCCACTTT. Amino acids: CASSQGQNSPLHF. The V and J genes are TRBV11-2 and TRBJ1-6; 7 nucleotides align to TRBD1. The CDR3 contains 13 residues. Germline lookup yields CDR1 SGHAT and CDR2 FQNNGV. V lost 5 bases to trimming and J lost 7 bases; unmatched junction nucleotides: 2.

The chain recombines TRBV19 with TRBJ1-5; D ambiguous. CDR3 size: 15 residues. CDR1 LNHDA and CDR2 SQIVND come from the germline V gene (reference sequence). V lost 1 base, J lost 1 base, and 8 bases lay in between. The CDR3 DNA is TGTGCCAGTAGTATAGCTACCCGGAGCAATCAGCCCCAGCATTTT. This codes for CASSIATRSNQPQHF.

V usage is TRBV7-2 and J usage is TRBJ2-7, with a weak D call TRBD2 (5 bases). Germline lookup yields CDR1 SGHTA and CDR2 FQGNSA. This CDR3 has 13 amino acids. V gave up 1 base and J gave up 6 bases, with 10 bases separating them. The CDR3 DNA reads TGTGCCAGCAGCTTAGGTCCGGGATCCGAGCAGTACTTC. Translation: CASSLGPGSEQYF.

The chain combines TRBV19 with TRBJ2-1; weak D call: TRBD1 (5 bases). Germline V CDR1 and CDR2: LNHDA, SQIVND (reference sequence). Deletions cut 3 bases from V and 4 bases from J, with 10 bases between. The length of the CDR3 is 14 residues. CDR3: CASSIRPGYNEQFF. The CDR3 DNA reads TGTGCCAGTAGTATTCGACCAGGGTACAATGAGCAGTTCTTC.

The chain combines TRBV14 with TRBJ1-2; the match to TRBD1 covers 7 bases. This CDR3 is 15 amino acids long. Germline loops: CDR1 SGHDN, CDR2 FVKESK. V shed 0 bases, J shed 5 bases, and the junction held 6 bases outside the gene matches. DNA of the CDR3: TGTGCCAGCAGCCAAGATTCAGGGGGATGGTATGGCTACACCTTC. This gives the protein CASSQDSGGWYGYTF. Full variable domain (rest looked up from reference TRBV14 and TRBJ1-2): EAGVTQFPSHSVIEKGQTVTLRCDPISGHDNLYWYRRVMGKEIKFLLHFVKESKQDESGMPNNRFLAERTGGTYSTLKVQPAELEDSGVYFCASSQDSGGWYGYTFGSGTRLTVV.

The chain links TRBV5-1 to TRBJ2-7, with 8 bases aligning to TRBD2. V lost 1 base, J lost 6 bases, and 9 bases stayed unmatched. Germline CDR1 is SGHRS and CDR2 is YFSETQ. The CDR3 has 15 residues. The CDR3 here is CASSLRIGGDGEQYF. CDR3 DNA sequence: TGCGCCAGCAGCTTGAGGATCGGGGGGGATGGCGAGCAGTACTTC. The complete variable domain, with remaining parts taken from reference TRBV5-1 and TRBJ2-7, reads KAGVTQTPRYLIKTRGQQVTLSCSPISGHRSVSWYQQTPGQGLQFLFEYFSETQRNKGNFPGRFSGRQFSNSRSEMNVSTLELGDSALYLCASSLRIGGDGEQYFGPGTRLTVT.